This TCR beta chain emerged from a study of OX40 agonist ivuxolimab in advanced cancers. The study's findings and limits: At doses 0.1 to 3.0 mg/kg, CD4+ and CD8+ clones expanded.

CDR3 size: 16 residues. Trimming pared 4 bases from V and 0 bases from J, leaving 15 bases between. The germline CDR1 and CDR2 sequences are LNHDA and SQIVND (reference sequence). Sequencing used immunoSEQ multiplex PCR; TCRdb keeps in-frame clones, though not all of them. The sample records approximately 90,000 clones, about 88% being singletons. As concerns this clone: Its specificity is unknown.

The sequences come from CD4+ or CD8+ T cells sorted from blood, collected in a trial of the OX40 agonist ivuxolimab. The receptor was derived from an adult with an advanced solid tumor such as melanoma, head and neck, liver or kidney cancer. This chain joins TRBV19 and TRBJ1-2; D might be TRBD1 (6 bases). The CDR3 sequence is CASSTPSDRSNYGYTF. CDR3 sequence (DNA): TGTGCCAGTAGTACACCGTCGGACAGATCTAACTATGGCTACACCTTC. Looking up the rest from reference TRBV19 and TRBJ1-2 gives the full variable domain: DGGITQSPKYLFRKEGQNVTLSCEQNLNHDAMYWYRQDPGQGLRLIYYSQIVNDFQKGDIAEGYSVSREKKESFPLTVTSAQKNPTAFYLCASSTPSDRSNYGYTFGSGTRLTVV.